Ten or more counts support the clone carrying this T cell receptor beta chain. These data are taken from a study of T cells in Graves' hyperthyroidism and ophthalmopathy. Trimming took 1 base from V and 1 from J; bases not matched to a gene: 1. The CDR3 totals 16 residues. CDR1 and CDR2 (germline): LGHDT, YNNKEL (reference sequence). The CDR3 regions of TCR beta were amplified from RNA transcripts. First-round RT-PCR targeting the TCR CDR3 was performed with the HTBI primer set. Using its own MiXCR run on the multiplex PCR reads, TCRdb lists one record per CDR3 protein. The data contain about 560,000 distinct CDR3 sequences, over 15% of them singletons.

The J gene is TRBJ2-5, the V gene TRBV3-1, with 12 bases that match TRBD2. The sequence derives from a woman between 18 and 29 years old with Graves' hyperthyroidism. The sequenced sample was blood. CDR3 in amino acids: CASSQGLAGVQETQYF. CDR3 DNA: TGTGCCAGCAGCCAAGGACTAGCGGGAGTCCAAGAGACCCAGTACTTC.